The next 4 T cell receptor beta chains were all read from a single sample in a study of OX40 agonist ivuxolimab in advanced cancers. The data were produced by immunoSEQ multiplex PCR, yet TCRdb's version contains in-frame clones alone and is incomplete. The sample shows approximately 25,000 clones, approximately 91% of them seen only once. The specimen was CD4+ or CD8+ T cells sorted from blood, collected in a trial of the OX40 agonist ivuxolimab. The source is an adult with an advanced solid tumor such as melanoma, head and neck, liver or kidney cancer.

This sequence joins TRBV12-5 and TRBJ2-1; 13 bases align to TRBD2. V gave up 2 bases and J gave up 8 bases; unmatched junction bases: 6. The CDR3 has 16 residues. Germline V CDR1 and CDR2: LGHNT, FRNRAP. CDR3 DNA: TGTGCTAGTGGTTTGTCACTAGCGGGGGGGCTCGATGAGCAGTTCTTC. Translation gives CASGLSLAGGLDEQFF.

The gene calls are TRBV4-3 and TRBJ1-4; no clear D. The CDR3 is 15 amino acids. The V gene lost 0 bases and the J gene lost 7 bases, with 12 bases spanning the gap. Germline-derived CDR1 and CDR2 are LGHNA and YSLEER. The CDR3 nucleotides are TGCGCCAGCAGCCAAGATGGCGGTATTGGTGAAAAACTGTTTTTT. It codes for CASSQDGGIGEKLFF.

J is TRBJ2-1 and V is TRBV4-1; perhaps TRBD2 as D (5 bases). The CDR3 runs to 13 residues. Per the germline V gene, CDR1 is MGHRA and CDR2 is YSYEKL. Trimming took off 4 bases at V and 3 bases at J, with 7 bases between the two ends. CDR3 loop: CASSRSGYNEQFF. The DNA for the CDR3 is TGCGCCAGCAGCCGGAGCGGCTACAATGAGCAGTTCTTC.

V usage is TRBV4-1 and J usage is TRBJ2-7, with a weak D call TRBD1 (6 bases). CDR1 MGHRA and CDR2 YSYEKL come from the germline V gene. V was shortened by 3 bases and J by 9 bases, with 18 bases between the two germline ends. This CDR3 is built from 14 residues. CDR3 sequence: CASSHSLRTDGQYF. The CDR3 DNA reads as TGCGCCAGCAGCCATAGTCTGAGGACAGACGGGCAGTACTTC.